Presented here are 9 T cell receptor beta chains from one specimen sequenced in a study of shared T cell receptors in the human thymus. TCRdb keeps only in-frame clones here, not all; method: immunoSEQ multiplex PCR. The sample yields 700,000 or so clones, approximately 83% seen once. These data are also associated with another study on human thymus T cells.

The source material was thymocytes. Source of these receptors: a girl younger than two with a congenital heart defect.

The gene calls are TRBV5-3 and TRBJ2-3, with 10 nucleotides matching TRBD2. TRBV5-3 is noted as an ORF with a role that remains uncertain. The CDR3 length is 15 residues. Trimming took 7 bases from V and 2 from J; bases not matched to a gene: 7. For the CDR3, the DNA is TGTGCCAGACTAGCGGGGGCTTCCTCCACAGATACGCAGTATTTT. Its translation: CARLAGASSTDTQYF.

This clone has more than one count but fewer than ten. The rearrangement uses TRBV14 and TRBJ1-6, with 10 bases fitting TRBD1. This CDR3 has 16 residues. Looked up from germline, CDR1 is SGHDN and CDR2 is FVKESK. Losses at the gene ends were 0 bases for V and 8 bases for J; bases not matched to a gene: 4. In DNA, the CDR3 is TGTGCCAGCAGCCAAGATGGGGACAGGGGAGATTCACCCCTCCACTTT. Its protein product is CASSQDGDRGDSPLHF.

Points on this clone: Its ends do not fully match the called genes, so a read error is possible. The same CDR3 is also encoded by other DNA sequences in this sample. The J gene is TRBJ1-5, the V gene TRBV19; 7 bases align to TRBD1. Germline CDR1 LNHDA, CDR2 SQIVND (reference sequence). The CDR3 length is 18 residues. In DNA form, the CDR3 reads TGTGCTAGTAGTATACCGCGGCTGGGACAGCCCGTCAATCAGCCCCAGCATTTT. Protein product: CASSIPRLGQPVNQPQHF.

This rearrangement joins TRBV19 to TRBJ1-2; TRBD1 aligns across 7 bases. The CDR3 is made up of 13 amino acids. Germline values: CDR1 LNHDA, CDR2 SQIVND (reference sequence). Trimming at V came to 9 bases and at J to 8 bases, leaving 12 bases not matched to a gene. As DNA, the CDR3 is TGTGCCAGCACCCTTCGGACAGGCAACGGCTACACCTTC. Its protein is CASTLRTGNGYTF.

The chain combines TRBV7-2 with TRBJ2-5; 9 bases fit TRBD2. CDR3 length: 16 amino acids. With 4 bases clipped from V and 4 bases from J, the junction kept 10 bases outside the gene matches. Germline V gives CDR1 SGHTA, CDR2 FQGNSA. The CDR3 DNA reads TGTGCCAGCAGCTCCCAACCCGCGGGGGGGCTAGAGACCCAGTACTTC. Its translation is CASSSQPAGGLETQYF. Together with reference TRBV7-2 and TRBJ2-5, the CDR3 gives the full variable domain: GAGVSQSPSNKVTEKGKDVELRCDPISGHTALYWYRQSLGQGLEFLIYFQGNSAPDKSGLPSDRFSAERTGGSVSTLTIQRTQQEDSAVYLCASSSQPAGGLETQYFGPGTRLLVL.

This rearrangement joins TRBV5-8 to TRBJ1-6, with D possibly being TRBD1 (6 bases). Germline assignment: CDR1 SGHTS and CDR2 YDEGEE. The ends were cut back, 4 bases at V and 8 bases at J, with 16 bases in the middle. The CDR3 has 15 residues. CDR3 sequence reads: CASSPLDSSYSPLHF. As DNA, the CDR3 is TGTGCCAGCAGCCCCTTGGACAGTTCCTATTCACCCCTCCACTTT.

The chain is built from TRBV6-1 and TRBJ1-2, with D unclear. Trimming pared 2 bases from V and 7 bases from J, leaving 20 bases between. Germline V gives CDR1 MNHNS, CDR2 SASEGT. This CDR3 has 16 residues. This chain's CDR3 is CASSETAIVGLCGYTF. The CDR3 nucleotides are TGTGCCAGCAGTGAAACAGCTATAGTTGGACTGTGTGGCTACACCTTC.

The J gene is TRBJ1-4, the V gene TRBV11-2; 7 bases are a match to TRBD1. The CDR3 totals 17 residues. J gave up 0 bases and V 6 bases, and 10 bases lay outside the gene matches. Germline V gives CDR1 SGHAT, CDR2 FQNNGV. Written as DNA, the CDR3 is TGTGCCAGCAGACAGGACAGGCCCAATGCAACTAATGAAAAACTGTTTTTT. This codes for CASRQDRPNATNEKLFF.

The rearrangement uses TRBV5-1 and TRBJ1-3; 7 nucleotides match TRBD1. V trimming: 4 bases; J trimming: 2 bases; junction bases outside the gene matches: 3. The CDR3 loop spans 14 amino acids. The germline gives CDR1 SGHRS, CDR2 YFSETQ. For the CDR3, the DNA is TGCGCCAGCAGCAGGGGGCCCCCTGGAAACACCATATATTTT. It encodes CASSRGPPGNTIYF.